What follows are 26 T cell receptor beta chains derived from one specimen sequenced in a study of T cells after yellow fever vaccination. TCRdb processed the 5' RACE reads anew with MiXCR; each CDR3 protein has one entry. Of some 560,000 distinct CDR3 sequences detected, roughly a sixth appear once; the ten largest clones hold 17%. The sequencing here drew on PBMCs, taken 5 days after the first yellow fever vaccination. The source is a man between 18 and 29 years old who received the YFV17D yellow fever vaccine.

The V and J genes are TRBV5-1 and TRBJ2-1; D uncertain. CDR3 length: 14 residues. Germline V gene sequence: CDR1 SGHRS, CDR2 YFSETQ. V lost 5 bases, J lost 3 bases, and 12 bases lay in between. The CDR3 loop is CASRPRPGYNEQFF. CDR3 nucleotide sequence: TGCGCCAGCAGACCCCGACCAGGCTACAATGAGCAGTTCTTC.

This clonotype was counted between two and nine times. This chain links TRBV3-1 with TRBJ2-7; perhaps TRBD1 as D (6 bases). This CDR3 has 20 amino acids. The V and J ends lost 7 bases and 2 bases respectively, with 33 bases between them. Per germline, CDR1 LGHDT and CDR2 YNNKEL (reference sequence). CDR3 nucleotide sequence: TGTGCCAGCATTTTAAGCCCTTTCGCCGTAATGGGGGCCGTTACCTACGAGCAGTACGTC. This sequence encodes CASILSPFAVMGAVTYEQYV.

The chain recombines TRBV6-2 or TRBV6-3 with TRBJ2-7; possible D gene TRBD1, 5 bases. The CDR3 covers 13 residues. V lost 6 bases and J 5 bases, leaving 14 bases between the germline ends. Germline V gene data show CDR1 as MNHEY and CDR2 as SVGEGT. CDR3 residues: CASRKQVKDEQYF. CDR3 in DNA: TGTGCCAGCAGGAAACAGGTAAAGGACGAGCAGTACTTC.

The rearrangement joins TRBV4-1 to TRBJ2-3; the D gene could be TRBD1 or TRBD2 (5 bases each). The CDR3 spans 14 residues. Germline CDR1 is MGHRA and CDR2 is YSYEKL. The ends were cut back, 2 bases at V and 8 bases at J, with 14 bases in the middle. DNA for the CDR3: TGCGCCAGCAGCCAACCCCCCAGGGCGGGTACGCAGTATTTT. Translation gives CASSQPPRAGTQYF.

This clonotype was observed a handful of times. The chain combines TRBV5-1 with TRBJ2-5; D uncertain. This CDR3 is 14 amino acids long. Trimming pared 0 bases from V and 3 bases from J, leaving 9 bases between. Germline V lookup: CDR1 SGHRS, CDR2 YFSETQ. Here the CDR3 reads CASSLVSLEETQYF. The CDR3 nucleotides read TGCGCCAGCAGCTTGGTCAGTCTAGAAGAGACCCAGTACTTC.

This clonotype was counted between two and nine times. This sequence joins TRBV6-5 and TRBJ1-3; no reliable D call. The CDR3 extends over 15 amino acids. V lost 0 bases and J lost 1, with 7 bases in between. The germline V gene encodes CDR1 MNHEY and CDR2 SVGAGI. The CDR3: CASSYSMGSGNTIYF. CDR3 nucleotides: TGTGCCAGCAGTTACTCGATGGGGTCTGGAAACACCATATATTTT.

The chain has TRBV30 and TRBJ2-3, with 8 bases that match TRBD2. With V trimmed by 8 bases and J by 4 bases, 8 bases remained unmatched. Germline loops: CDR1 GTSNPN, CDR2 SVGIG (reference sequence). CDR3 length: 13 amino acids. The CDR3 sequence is CAILAGPPDTQYF. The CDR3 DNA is TGTGCCATTTTAGCGGGGCCACCAGATACGCAGTATTTT.

The CDR3 spells CASSLSLADTDTQYF. CDR3 in DNA: TGCGCCAGCAGCTTGAGTCTAGCGGACACAGATACGCAGTATTTT. The chain employs TRBV5-1 and TRBJ2-3; TRBD2 agrees at 7 bases. The CDR3 sequence is 15 residues long. Germline V gene lookup returns CDR1 SGHRS and CDR2 YFSETQ. V shed 1 base and J 2 bases; nucleotides not matched to a gene: 4. Combining the CDR3 with reference TRBV5-1 and TRBJ2-3 gives the whole variable domain KAGVTQTPRYLIKTRGQQVTLSCSPISGHRSVSWYQQTPGQGLQFLFEYFSETQRNKGNFPGRFSGRQFSNSRSEMNVSTLELGDSALYLCASSLSLADTDTQYFGPGTRLTVL.

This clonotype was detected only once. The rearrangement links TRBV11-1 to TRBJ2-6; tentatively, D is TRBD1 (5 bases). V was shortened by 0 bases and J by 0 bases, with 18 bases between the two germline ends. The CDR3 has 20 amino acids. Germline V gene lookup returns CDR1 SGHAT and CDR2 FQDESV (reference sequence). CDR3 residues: CASSLAPHRTRTSGANVLTF. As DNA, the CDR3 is TGTGCCAGCAGCTTAGCGCCCCACAGGACACGTACCTCTGGGGCCAACGTCCTGACTTTC.

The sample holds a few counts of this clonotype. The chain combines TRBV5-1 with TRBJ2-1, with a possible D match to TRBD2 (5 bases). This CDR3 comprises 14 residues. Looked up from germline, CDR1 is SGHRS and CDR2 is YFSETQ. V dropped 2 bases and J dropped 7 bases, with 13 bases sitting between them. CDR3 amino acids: CASSFGMDRNEQFF. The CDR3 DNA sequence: TGCGCCAGCAGCTTCGGGATGGATAGGAATGAGCAGTTCTTC. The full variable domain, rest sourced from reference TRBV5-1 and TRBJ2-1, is KAGVTQTPRYLIKTRGQQVTLSCSPISGHRSVSWYQQTPGQGLQFLFEYFSETQRNKGNFPGRFSGRQFSNSRSEMNVSTLELGDSALYLCASSFGMDRNEQFFGPGTRLTVL.

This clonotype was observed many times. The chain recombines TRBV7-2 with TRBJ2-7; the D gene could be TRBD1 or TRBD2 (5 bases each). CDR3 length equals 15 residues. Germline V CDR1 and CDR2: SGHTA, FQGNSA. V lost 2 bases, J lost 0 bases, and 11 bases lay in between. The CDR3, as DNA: TGTGCCAGCAGCTTAAACCCAGGGAGCTCCTACGAGCAGTACGTC. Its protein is CASSLNPGSSYEQYV.

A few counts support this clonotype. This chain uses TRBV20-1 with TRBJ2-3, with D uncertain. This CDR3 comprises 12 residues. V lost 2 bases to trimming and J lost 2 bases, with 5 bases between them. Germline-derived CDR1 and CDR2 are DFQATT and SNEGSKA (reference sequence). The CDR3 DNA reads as TGCAGTGCTAGATCCATCACAGATACGCAGTATTTT. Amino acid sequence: CSARSITDTQYF.

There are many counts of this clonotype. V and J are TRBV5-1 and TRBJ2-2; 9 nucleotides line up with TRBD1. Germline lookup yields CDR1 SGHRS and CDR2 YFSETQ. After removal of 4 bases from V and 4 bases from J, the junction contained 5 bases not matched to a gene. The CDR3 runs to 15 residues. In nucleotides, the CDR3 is TGCGCCAGCAGCGAAACAGGGGGCGGCACCGGGGAGCTGTTTTTT. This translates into CASSETGGGTGELFF.

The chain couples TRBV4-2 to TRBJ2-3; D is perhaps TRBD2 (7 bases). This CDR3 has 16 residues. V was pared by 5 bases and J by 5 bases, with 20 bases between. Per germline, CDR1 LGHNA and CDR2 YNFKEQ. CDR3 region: CASSERIGGAGDTQYF. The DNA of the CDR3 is TGTGCCAGCAGCGAAAGGATTGGGGGGGCGGGAGATACGCAGTATTTT.

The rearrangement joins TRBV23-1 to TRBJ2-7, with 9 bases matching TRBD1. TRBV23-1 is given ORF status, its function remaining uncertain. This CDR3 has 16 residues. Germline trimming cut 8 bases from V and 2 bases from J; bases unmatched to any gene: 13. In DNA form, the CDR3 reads TGCGCCAGCTGTCCCTTACGGGACAGGGACACCTACGAGCAGTACTTC. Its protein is CASCPLRDRDTYEQYF.

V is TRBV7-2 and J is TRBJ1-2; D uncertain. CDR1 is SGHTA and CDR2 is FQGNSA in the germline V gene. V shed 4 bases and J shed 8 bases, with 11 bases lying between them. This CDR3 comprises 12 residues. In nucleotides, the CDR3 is TGTGCCAGCAGCTCTTACCCGGGCGGCTACACCTTC. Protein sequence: CASSSYPGGYTF. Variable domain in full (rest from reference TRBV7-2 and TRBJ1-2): GAGVSQSPSNKVTEKGKDVELRCDPISGHTALYWYRQSLGQGLEFLIYFQGNSAPDKSGLPSDRFSAERTGGSVSTLTIQRTQQEDSAVYLCASSSYPGGYTFGSGTRLTVV.

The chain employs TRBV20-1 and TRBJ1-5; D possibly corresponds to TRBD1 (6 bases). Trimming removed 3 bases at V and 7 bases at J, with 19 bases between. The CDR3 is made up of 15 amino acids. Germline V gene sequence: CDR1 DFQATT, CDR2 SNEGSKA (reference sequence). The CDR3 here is CSASPARGLEQPQHF. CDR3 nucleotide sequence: TGCAGTGCTAGTCCGGCTCGGGGGCTCGAGCAGCCCCAGCATTTT.

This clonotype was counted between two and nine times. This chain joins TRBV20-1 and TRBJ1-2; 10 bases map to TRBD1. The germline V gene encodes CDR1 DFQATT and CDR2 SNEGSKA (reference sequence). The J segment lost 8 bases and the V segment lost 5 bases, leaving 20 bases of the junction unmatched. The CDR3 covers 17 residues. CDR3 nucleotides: TGCAGTGCTGCCTCCCGGGACAGGGGTTCGGGTTGGCGGGGCTACACCTTC. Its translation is CSAASRDRGSGWRGYTF.

The CDR3: CASNTGGRAKNIQYF. The DNA of the CDR3 is TGTGCCAGCAATACAGGGGGTAGGGCCAAAAACATTCAGTACTTC. V and J are TRBV12-3 or TRBV12-4 and TRBJ2-4, with TRBD1 matching over 8 bases. This CDR3 has 15 amino acids. Trimming at V came to 7 bases and at J to 1 base, leaving 6 bases not matched to a gene.

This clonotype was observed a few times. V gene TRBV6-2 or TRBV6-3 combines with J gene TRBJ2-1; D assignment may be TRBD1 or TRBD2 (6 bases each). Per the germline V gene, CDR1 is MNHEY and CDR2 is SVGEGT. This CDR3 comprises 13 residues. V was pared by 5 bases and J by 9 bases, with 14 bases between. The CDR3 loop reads CASSRWGAGEQFF. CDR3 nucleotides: TGTGCCAGCAGTCGCTGGGGGGCGGGTGAGCAGTTCTTC.

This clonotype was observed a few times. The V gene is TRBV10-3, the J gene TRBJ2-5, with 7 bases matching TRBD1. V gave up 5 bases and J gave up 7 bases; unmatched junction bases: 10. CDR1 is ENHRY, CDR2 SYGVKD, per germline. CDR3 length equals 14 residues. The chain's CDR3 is CAISWTGADGTQYF. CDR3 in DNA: TGTGCCATCAGTTGGACAGGAGCTGACGGGACCCAGTACTTC.

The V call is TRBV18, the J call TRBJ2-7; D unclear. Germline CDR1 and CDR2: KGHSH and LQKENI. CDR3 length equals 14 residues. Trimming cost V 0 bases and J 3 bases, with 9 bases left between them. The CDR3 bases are TGTGCCAGCTCACCACCCGGCCTCTACTACGAGCAGTACTTC. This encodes CASSPPGLYYEQYF.

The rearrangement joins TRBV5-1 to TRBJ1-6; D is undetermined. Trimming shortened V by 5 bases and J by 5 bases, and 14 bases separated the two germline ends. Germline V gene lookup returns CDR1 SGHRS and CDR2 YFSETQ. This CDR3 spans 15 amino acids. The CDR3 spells CASSIVGQDNSPLHF. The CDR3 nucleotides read TGCGCCAGCAGTATAGTCGGTCAGGATAATTCACCCCTCCACTTT. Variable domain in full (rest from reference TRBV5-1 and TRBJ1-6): KAGVTQTPRYLIKTRGQQVTLSCSPISGHRSVSWYQQTPGQGLQFLFEYFSETQRNKGNFPGRFSGRQFSNSRSEMNVSTLELGDSALYLCASSIVGQDNSPLHFGNGTRLTVT.

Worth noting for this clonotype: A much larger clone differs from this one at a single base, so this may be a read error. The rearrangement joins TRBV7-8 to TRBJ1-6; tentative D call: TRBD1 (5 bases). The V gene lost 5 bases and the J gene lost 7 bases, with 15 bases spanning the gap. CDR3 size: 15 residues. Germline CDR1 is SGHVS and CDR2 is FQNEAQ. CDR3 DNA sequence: TGTGCCAGCAGCCGACCCGTACAGGAAAATTCACCCCTCCACTTT. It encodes CASSRPVQENSPLHF. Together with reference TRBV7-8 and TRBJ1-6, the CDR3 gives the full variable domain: GAGVSQSPRYKVAKRGQDVALRCDPISGHVSLFWYQQALGQGPEFLTYFQNEAQLDKSGLPSDRFFAERPEGSVSTLKIQRTQQEDSAVYLCASSRPVQENSPLHFGNGTRLTVT.

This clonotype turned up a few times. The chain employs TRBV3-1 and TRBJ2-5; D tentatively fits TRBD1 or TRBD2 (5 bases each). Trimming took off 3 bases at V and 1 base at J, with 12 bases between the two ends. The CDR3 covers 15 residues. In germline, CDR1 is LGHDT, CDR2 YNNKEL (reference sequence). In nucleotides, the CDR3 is TGTGCCAGCAGCCAGGGGGTGGGGCCCCAAGAGACCCAGTACTTC. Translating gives CASSQGVGPQETQYF.

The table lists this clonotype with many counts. CDR3 bases: TGCGCCAGCAGCCAGAGGTCCACCGACTACCAAGAGACCCAGTACTTC. Encoded protein: CASSQRSTDYQETQYF. This rearrangement joins TRBV4-1 to TRBJ2-5; D remains ambiguous. The CDR3 is 16 amino acids. In germline, CDR1 is MGHRA, CDR2 YSYEKL. Trimming cost V 3 bases and J 0 bases, with 14 bases left between them.